This T cell receptor beta chain was retrieved from a study of cytomegalovirus exposure and HLA in healthy donors. The study, taken as a whole, reports: Cytomegalovirus association was assigned to around 150 TCR beta chains. Published work reported that the classifier diagnosed cytomegalovirus status with high specificity and sensitivity.

Profiling relied on immunoSEQ multiplex PCR, and the TCRdb table lists in-frame clones only, not all of them. This table holds fewer than 200,000 clones, roughly 86% found once. This CDR3 spans 13 amino acids. V lost 6 bases to trimming and J lost 2 bases, with 10 bases between them. Germline CDR1 MDHEN, CDR2 SYDVKM. The donors were members of the validation cohort, which comprised more than 90 subjects and was separate from the first cohort of 670 or so subjects. Details on this clone: Its antigen is currently unknown.

Material for sequencing was PBMCs. The chain combines TRBV28 with TRBJ1-2; D perhaps matches TRBD1 (6 bases). The clonotype comes from a man between 18 and 35 years old in good health and CMV-seropositive. Here the CDR3 reads CASRDGQNYGYTF. The DNA for the CDR3 is TGTGCCAGCAGGGACGGACAGAACTATGGCTACACCTTC.